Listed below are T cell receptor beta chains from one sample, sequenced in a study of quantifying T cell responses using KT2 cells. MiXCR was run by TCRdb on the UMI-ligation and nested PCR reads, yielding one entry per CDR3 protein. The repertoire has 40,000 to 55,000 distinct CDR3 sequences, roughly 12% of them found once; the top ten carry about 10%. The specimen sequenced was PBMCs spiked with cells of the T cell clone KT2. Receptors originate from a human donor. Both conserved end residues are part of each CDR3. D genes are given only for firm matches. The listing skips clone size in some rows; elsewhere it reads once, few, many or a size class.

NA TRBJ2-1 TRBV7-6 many CASSFSRNNEQFF TGTGCCAGCAGCTTTAGCCGGAACAATGAGCAGTTCTTC
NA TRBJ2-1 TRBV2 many CASSLTGRDEQFF TGTGCCAGCAGTCTGACTGGACGGGATGAGCAGTTCTTC
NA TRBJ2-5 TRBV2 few CASRSGGPLGWETQYF TGTGCCAGCAGGAGTGGCGGGCCTCTAGGCTGGGAGACCCAGTACTTC
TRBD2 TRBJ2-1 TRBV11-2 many CASSLVGTSGRAWEQFF TGTGCCAGCAGCTTAGTGGGCACTAGCGGGAGGGCCTGGGAGCAGTTCTTC
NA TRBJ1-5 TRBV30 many CAWSVGSRDIGNQPQHF TGTGCCTGGAGTGTTGGGTCCCGGGACATCGGCAATCAGCCCCAGCATTTT
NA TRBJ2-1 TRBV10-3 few CAISEPPERVEYNEQFF TGTGCCATCAGTGAGCCTCCCGAAAGAGTAGAGTACAATGAGCAGTTCTTC
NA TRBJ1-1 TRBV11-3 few CASSLGGASNTEAFF TGTGCCAGCAGCTTAGGGGGGGCATCGAACACTGAAGCTTTCTTT
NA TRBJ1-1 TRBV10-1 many CASSMDSNTEAFF TGCGCCAGCAGTATGGACAGTAACACTGAAGCTTTCTTT
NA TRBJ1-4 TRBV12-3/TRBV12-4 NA CASSSNRATNEKLFF TGTGCCAGCAGCTCTAATCGTGCAACTAATGAAAAACTGTTTTTT
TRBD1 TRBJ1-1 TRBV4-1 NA CASSQRGDSMNTEAFF TGCGCCAGCAGCCAACGGGGGGACAGCATGAACACTGAAGCTTTCTTT
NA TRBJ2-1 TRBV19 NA CASSLKLLSSYNEQFF TGTGCCAGTTCTCTCAAACTTCTCTCATCCTACAATGAGCAGTTCTTC
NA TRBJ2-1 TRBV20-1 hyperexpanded CSASLADYNEQFF TGCAGTGCGAGCTTAGCGGACTACAATGAGCAGTTCTTC
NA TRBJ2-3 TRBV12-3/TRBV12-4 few CASRGDTQYF TGTGCCAGCAGGGGAGATACGCAGTATTTT
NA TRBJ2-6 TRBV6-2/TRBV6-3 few CASSYSFPRQRTSGANVLTF TGTGCCAGCAGTTACTCGTTTCCCAGGCAGAGAACCTCTGGGGCCAACGTCCTGACTTTC
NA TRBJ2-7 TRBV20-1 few CSALPAGTHEQYF TGCAGTGCTCTACCAGCCGGGACACACGAGCAGTACTTC
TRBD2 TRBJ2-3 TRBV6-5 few CASSPLAARLTDTQYF TGTGCCAGCAGTCCTCTAGCGGCTAGGCTCACAGATACGCAGTATTTT
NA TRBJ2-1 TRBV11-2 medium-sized CASSFVFGNYNEQFF TGTGCCAGCAGCTTCGTCTTTGGGAATTACAATGAGCAGTTCTTC
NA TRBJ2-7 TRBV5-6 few CASSLVRLQSSYEQYF TGTGCCAGCAGCTTGGTCAGACTACAGAGCTCCTACGAGCAGTACTTC
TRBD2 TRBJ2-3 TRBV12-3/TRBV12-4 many CASGSGSTDTQYF TGTGCCAGCGGTAGCGGGAGCACAGATACGCAGTATTTT
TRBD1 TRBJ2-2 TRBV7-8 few CASEGDHRTGKNTGELFF TGTGCCAGCGAGGGGGACCATAGGACAGGGAAGAACACCGGGGAGCTGTTTTTT
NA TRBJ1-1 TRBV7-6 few CASSLDITGEEAFF TGTGCCAGCAGCTTAGATATTACGGGGGAGGAAGCTTTCTTT
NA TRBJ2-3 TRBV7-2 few CASSLGLGDTQYF TGTGCCAGCAGCTTGGGGCTGGGAGATACGCAGTATTTT
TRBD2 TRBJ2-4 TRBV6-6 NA CASSLLAGGDIQYF TGTGCCAGCAGTCTGCTAGCGGGAGGGGACATTCAGTACTTC
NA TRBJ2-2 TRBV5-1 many CASSPPGFDTGELFF TGCGCCAGCAGCCCCCCAGGGTTCGACACCGGGGAGCTGTTTTTT
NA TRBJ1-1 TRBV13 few CASSLNQGPTEAFF TGTGCCAGCAGCTTAAACCAGGGGCCCACTGAAGCTTTCTTT
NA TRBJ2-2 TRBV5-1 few CASSAVPPAGELFF TGCGCCAGCAGCGCAGTCCCACCGGCCGGGGAGCTGTTTTTT
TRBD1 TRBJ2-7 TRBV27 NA CASGDSLRSLAVREQYF TGTGCCAGCGGGGACAGTCTGCGCTCTCTGGCGGTACGCGAGCAGTACTTC
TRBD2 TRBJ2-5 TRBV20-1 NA CSARVTSGETQYF TGCAGTGCTAGAGTGACTAGCGGAGAGACCCAGTACTTC
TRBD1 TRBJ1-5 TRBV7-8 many CASSPLTGGSNQPQHF TGTGCCAGCAGCCCATTGACAGGGGGTAGCAATCAGCCCCAGCATTTT
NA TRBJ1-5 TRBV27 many CASSLNQPQHF TGTGCCAGCAGTCTGAATCAGCCCCAGCATTTT
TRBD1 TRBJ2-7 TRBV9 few CASSVDGTGMYYEQYF TGTGCCAGCAGCGTAGATGGGACAGGGATGTACTACGAGCAGTACTTC
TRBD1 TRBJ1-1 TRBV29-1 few CSVEVSGTGLNTEAFF TGCAGCGTTGAAGTCAGCGGGACAGGGTTGAACACTGAAGCTTTCTTT
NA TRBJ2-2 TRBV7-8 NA CASSLVPRGDTGELFF TGTGCCAGCAGCTTAGTTCCCCGGGGCGACACCGGGGAGCTGTTTTTT
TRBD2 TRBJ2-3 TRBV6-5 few CASSYSGLAGGRTDTQYF TGTGCCAGCAGTTACTCGGGACTAGCGGGAGGGAGGACAGATACGCAGTATTTT
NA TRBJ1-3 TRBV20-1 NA CSARADRKHTIYF TGCAGTGCTAGAGCCGACAGGAAACACACCATATATTTT
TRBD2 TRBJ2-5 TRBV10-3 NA CAISESIAGGRETQYF TGTGCCATCAGTGAGTCCATAGCGGGGGGACGGGAGACCCAGTACTTC
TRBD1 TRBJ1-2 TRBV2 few CASRGGQGAYGYTF TGTGCCAGCAGGGGAGGACAGGGGGCCTATGGCTACACCTTC
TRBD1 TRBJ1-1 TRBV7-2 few CASSLILDRLVTEAFF TGTGCCAGCAGCTTGATTCTGGACAGGCTGGTGACTGAAGCTTTCTTT
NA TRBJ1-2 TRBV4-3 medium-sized CASSQDQDPGGGYTF TGCGCCAGCAGCCAAGATCAAGACCCGGGAGGTGGCTACACCTTC
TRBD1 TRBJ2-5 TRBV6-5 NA CASRGGIGTATGETQYF TGTGCCAGCAGAGGGGGTATCGGGACAGCCACCGGAGAGACCCAGTACTTC
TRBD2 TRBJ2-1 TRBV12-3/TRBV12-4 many CASSLHWRGAIYNEQFF TGTGCCAGCAGTTTACATTGGCGGGGGGCCATCTACAATGAGCAGTTCTTC